These 18 T cell receptor beta chains originate from one sample sequenced in a study of T cell responses to AZD1222 COVID-19 vaccine. The data were produced by immunoSEQ multiplex PCR, yet TCRdb's version contains in-frame clones alone and is incomplete. The sample contains 90,000 to 120,000 clones, roughly 90% of which appear only once. Sequenced material: peripheral blood, taken on day 0 of AZD1222 vaccination. The receptors stem from an adult in good health.

The chain carries TRBV6-1 and TRBJ1-1; D is undetermined. Trimming took off 0 bases at V and 7 bases at J, with 6 bases between the two ends. There are 12 residues in the CDR3. Germline-derived CDR1 and CDR2 are MNHNS and SASEGT. CDR3 loop: CASSEARGEAFF. The CDR3, as DNA: TGTGCCAGCAGTGAAGCGCGGGGTGAAGCTTTCTTT.

J is TRBJ1-5 and V is TRBV19, with D tentatively TRBD1 (6 bases). CDR1 is LNHDA, CDR2 SQIVND, per germline (reference sequence). The CDR3 is 14 residues long. V was trimmed by 3 bases and J by 5 bases, leaving 11 bases between them. CDR3 DNA sequence: TGTGCCAGTAGTATGACAGGTGGGGATCAGCCCCAGCATTTT. This gives the protein CASSMTGGDQPQHF.

The gene calls are TRBV11-2 and TRBJ2-2; 7 positions agree with TRBD1. The CDR3 contains 16 residues. Germline V gene lookup returns CDR1 SGHAT and CDR2 FQNNGV. The V segment lost 5 bases and the J segment 0 bases; nucleotides outside the gene matches: 6. This chain's CDR3 is CASSTLGTANTGELFF. CDR3 DNA sequence: TGTGCCAGCAGCACTCTGGGGACAGCGAACACCGGGGAGCTGTTTTTT.

The V and J genes are TRBV5-1 and TRBJ1-1; D is uncertain. CDR1 SGHRS and CDR2 YFSETQ come from the germline V gene. The CDR3 covers 13 residues. V was cut by 2 bases and J by 2 bases, with 7 bases left in between. The DNA of the CDR3 is TGCGCCAGCAGCTTACAGATTAACACTGAAGCTTTCTTT. Translation: CASSLQINTEAFF.

This rearrangement joins TRBV7-2 to TRBJ2-4; 7 bases map to TRBD2. The CDR3 loop spans 17 amino acids. Trimming at V came to 1 base and at J to 1 base, leaving 7 bases not matched to a gene. Germline V gene lookup returns CDR1 SGHTA and CDR2 FQGNSA. CDR3 residues: CASSLVAGVGAKNIQYF. The CDR3 DNA reads TGTGCCAGCAGCTTAGTGGCGGGAGTGGGCGCCAAAAACATTCAGTACTTC.

The chain carries TRBV19 and TRBJ1-4; the D gene is possibly TRBD1 (5 bases). Trimming pared 4 bases from V and 8 bases from J, leaving 17 bases between. CDR1 is LNHDA, CDR2 SQIVND, per germline (reference sequence). The CDR3 consists of 15 residues. The CDR3 loop is CASSTIGTEVEKLFF. DNA of the CDR3: TGTGCCAGTAGTACGATCGGGACGGAGGTCGAAAAACTGTTTTTT.

The chain couples TRBV7-3 to TRBJ1-1, with no clear D. The length of the CDR3 is 13 residues. CDR1 and CDR2 from the germline V gene are SGHTA and FQGTGA. Trimming stripped 5 bases from V and 1 base from J, with 8 bases between. CDR3 sequence (DNA): TGTGCCAGCAGCCCCGGCCCGAACACTGAAGCTTTCTTT. Translating gives CASSPGPNTEAFF.

The rearrangement uses TRBV7-2 and TRBJ2-7; 9 bases agree with TRBD2. CDR3 length: 15 amino acids. V gave up 3 bases and J gave up 0 bases; unmatched junction bases: 3. Looked up from germline, CDR1 is SGHTA and CDR2 is FQGNSA. The CDR3 sequence is CASSFSSGDSYEQYF. CDR3 sequence (DNA): TGTGCCAGCAGCTTTTCTAGCGGGGACTCCTACGAGCAGTACTTC.

In this sample, this clone turned up once. The chain joins TRBV29-1 to TRBJ2-1; 8 bases map to TRBD1. CDR3 length: 14 residues. V lost 6 bases and J lost 8; bases outside the gene matches: 12. Germline V gene lookup returns CDR1 SQVTM and CDR2 ANQGSEA. This chain's CDR3 is CSVEGQVRRDEQFF. CDR3 in DNA: TGCAGCGTGGAGGGACAGGTGAGACGAGATGAGCAGTTCTTC.

J is TRBJ2-1 and V is TRBV4-3; no definite D call. Germline CDR1 LGHNA, CDR2 YSLEER. Trimming took off 0 bases at V and 8 bases at J, with 11 bases between the two ends. The CDR3 consists of 14 residues. In nucleotides, the CDR3 is TGCGCCAGCAGCCAAGATTTGAACGTCGATGAGCAGTTCTTC. This translates into CASSQDLNVDEQFF.

J is TRBJ1-4 and V is TRBV10-3, with D unresolved. V lost 10 bases, J lost 0 bases, and 6 bases lay in between. The CDR3 length is 12 residues. The germline V gene encodes CDR1 ENHRY and CDR2 SYGVKD. This CDR3 is CATAATNEKLFF. CDR3 DNA sequence: TGTGCCACCGCGGCAACTAATGAAAAACTGTTTTTT.

This chain uses TRBV6-4 with TRBJ2-5, with a possible D match to TRBD1 (6 bases). CDR3 length: 13 residues. Deletions cut 5 bases from V and 3 bases from J, with 10 bases between. Per germline, CDR1 MRHNA and CDR2 SNTAGT. CDR3 DNA: TGTGCCAGCAGTAGAAACAGGGAAGAGACCCAGTACTTC. It yields the protein CASSRNREETQYF.

This chain connects TRBV10-3 to TRBJ2-5, with D unresolved. Germline V gives CDR1 ENHRY, CDR2 SYGVKD. The CDR3 extends over 15 amino acids. V lost 0 bases, J lost 7 bases, and 15 bases lay in between. The CDR3 is CAISESSTAPGTQYF. As DNA, the CDR3 is TGTGCCATCAGTGAGTCTTCCACTGCGCCCGGGACCCAGTACTTC.

This clone was observed once. The genes are TRBV5-1 and TRBJ2-7; the D is unclear. The CDR3 sequence is 15 residues long. Germline CDR1 SGHRS, CDR2 YFSETQ. Deletions cut 0 bases from V and 5 bases from J, with 15 bases between. The CDR3 sequence: CASSLDGPPLNEQYF. CDR3 DNA: TGCGCCAGCAGCTTGGACGGCCCCCCGTTAAACGAGCAGTACTTC.

The chain links TRBV18 to TRBJ1-3, with D maybe TRBD1 (5 bases). Looked up from germline, CDR1 is KGHSH and CDR2 is LQKENI. Trimming removed 2 bases from V and 0 bases from J, with 11 bases in between. The CDR3 consists of 16 residues. CDR3 nucleotides: TGTGCCAGCTCACCAGATAGACAGCACTCTGGAAACACCATATATTTT. Its protein is CASSPDRQHSGNTIYF. Supplemented by reference TRBV18 and TRBJ1-3, the full variable domain reads NAGVMQNPRHLVRRRGQEARLRCSPMKGHSHVYWYRQLPEEGLKFMVYLQKENIIDESGMPKERFSAEFPKEGPSILRIQQVVRGDSAAYFCASSPDRQHSGNTIYFGEGSWLTVV.

The rearrangement uses TRBV28 and TRBJ1-1, with D tentatively TRBD1 (6 bases). V was trimmed by 3 bases and J by 9 bases, leaving 14 bases between them. Germline V CDR1 and CDR2: MDHEN, SYDVKM. This CDR3 comprises 13 residues. CDR3 bases: TGTGCCAGCAGTTTTTTTGGGACAATCCAAGCTTTCTTT. This translates into CASSFFGTIQAFF.

V usage is TRBV9 and J usage is TRBJ1-6, with a weak D call TRBD1 (6 bases). V was pared by 3 bases and J by 9 bases, with 16 bases between. The CDR3 runs 15 residues. Looked up from germline, CDR1 is SGDLS and CDR2 is YYNGEE. The CDR3 region has the DNA TGTGCCAGCAGCGCCGCTTCCTCAGGGGCTTCACCCCTCCACTTT. The encoded protein is CASSAASSGASPLHF.

The V gene is TRBV7-2, the J gene TRBJ1-2; D gene ambiguous. This CDR3 comprises 15 residues. Trimming shortened V by 1 base and J by 4 bases, and 13 bases separated the two germline ends. From germline, CDR1 is SGHTA and CDR2 FQGNSA. The CDR3 DNA follows: TGTGCCAGCAGCTTAGATGGCAGCCCCTCCTATGGCTACACCTTC. Protein sequence: CASSLDGSPSYGYTF.